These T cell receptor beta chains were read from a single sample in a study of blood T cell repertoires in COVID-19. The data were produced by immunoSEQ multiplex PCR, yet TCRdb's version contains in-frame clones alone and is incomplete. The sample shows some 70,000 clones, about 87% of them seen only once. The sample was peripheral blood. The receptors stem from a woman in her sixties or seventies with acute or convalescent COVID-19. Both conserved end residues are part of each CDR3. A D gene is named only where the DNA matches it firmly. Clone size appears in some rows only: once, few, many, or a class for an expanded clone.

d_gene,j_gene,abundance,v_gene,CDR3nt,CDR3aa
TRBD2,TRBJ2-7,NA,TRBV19,TGTGCCAGTAGTATGGAACTAGCGGGTAAAGGAACCCCTAACGAGCAGTACTTC,CASSMELAGKGTPNEQYF
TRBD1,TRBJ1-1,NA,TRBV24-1,TGTGCCACCAGAGGGACAGGGGGGGGCCGAAACACTGAAGCTTTCTTT,CATRGTGGGRNTEAFF
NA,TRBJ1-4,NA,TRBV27,TGTGCCAGCAGCATATATACAGGGAGCCGAAATGAAAAACTGTTTTTT,CASSIYTGSRNEKLFF
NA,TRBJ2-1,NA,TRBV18,TGTGCCAGCTCACCAGGGGAGGAAGAGCAGTTCTTC,CASSPGEEEQFF
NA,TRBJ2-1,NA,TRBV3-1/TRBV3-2,TGTGCCAGCAGCCAGTTGGGCTACTACAATGAGCAGTTCTTC,CASSQLGYYNEQFF
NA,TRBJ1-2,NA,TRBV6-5,TGTGCCAGCAGTTACGCAGGGCTCTATGGCTACACCTTC,CASSYAGLYGYTF
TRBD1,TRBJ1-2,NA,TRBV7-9,TGTGCCAGCAGCTTCCTAACGGGACAGGACTATGGCTACACCTTC,CASSFLTGQDYGYTF
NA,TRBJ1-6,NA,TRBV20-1,TGCAGTGCTAGTCTCGAGGGGGGGCAGAATAATTCACCCCTCCACTTT,CSASLEGGQNNSPLHF
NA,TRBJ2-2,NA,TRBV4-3,TGCGCCAGCAGCCAAGGCCTAGACAACACCGGGGAGCTGTTTTTT,CASSQGLDNTGELFF
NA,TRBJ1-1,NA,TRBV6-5,TGTGCCAGCAGTTCGCCCTCCTTAGGCGGATTTAGTGAAGCTTTCTTT,CASSSPSLGGFSEAFF
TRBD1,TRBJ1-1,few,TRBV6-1,TGTGCCAGCAGTGGCCTTTTTGGACAGGTTGTAGGTTACACTGAAGCTTTCTTT,CASSGLFGQVVGYTEAFF
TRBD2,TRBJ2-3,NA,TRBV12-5,TGTGCTAGTGGTTTGTATAGCGGGGGCGCAGATACGCAGTATTTT,CASGLYSGGADTQYF
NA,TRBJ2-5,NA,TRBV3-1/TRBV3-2,TGTGCCAGCAGCCAAGGAATGGGACTTGGGTACGAGACCCAGTACTTC,CASSQGMGLGYETQYF
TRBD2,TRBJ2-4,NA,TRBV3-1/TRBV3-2,TGTGCCAGCAGCCCGGGACTAGCGGAACTTTTAGCCAAAAACATTCAGTACTTC,CASSPGLAELLAKNIQYF
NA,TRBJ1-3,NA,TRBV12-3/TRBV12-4,TGTGCCAGCATTCGCTCTGGAAACACCATATATTTT,CASIRSGNTIYF
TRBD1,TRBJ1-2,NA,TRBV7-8,TGTGCCAGCAGCGGGTGGGACAGGGACTATGGCTACACCTTC,CASSGWDRDYGYTF
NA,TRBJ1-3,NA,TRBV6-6,TGTGCCAGCAGTTACTCGATGAGTTCTGGAAACACCATATATTTT,CASSYSMSSGNTIYF
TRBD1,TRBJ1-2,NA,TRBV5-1,TGCGCCAGCAGCACCGGACAGGGGAACTATGGCTACACCTTC,CASSTGQGNYGYTF
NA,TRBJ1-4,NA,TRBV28,TGTGCCAGCAGTTCCCCAGGGGAAGGTGAAAAACTGTTTTTT,CASSSPGEGEKLFF
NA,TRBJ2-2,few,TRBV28,TGTGCCAGCAGTTATCGGCAGTCTGGAGCCGGGGAGCTGTTTTTT,CASSYRQSGAGELFF
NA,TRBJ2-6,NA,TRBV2,TGTGCCAGCAGTTGGGAGGAGTGGAGGGGCTCTGGGGCCAACGTCCTGACTTTC,CASSWEEWRGSGANVLTF
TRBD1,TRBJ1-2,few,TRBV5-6,TGTGCCAGCAGGGTAGGGACAGCGAACTATGGCTACACCTTC,CASRVGTANYGYTF
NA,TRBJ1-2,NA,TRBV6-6,TGTGCCAGCAGTGTAACAGGTGAAGCTGATGGCTACACCTTC,CASSVTGEADGYTF
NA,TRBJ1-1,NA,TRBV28,TGTGCCAGCAGAGGTGCCGGGGGTAACACTGAAGCTTTCTTT,CASRGAGGNTEAFF
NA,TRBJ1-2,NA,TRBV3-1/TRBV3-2,TGTGCCAGCAGCCAAGGAGGCTATGGCTACACCTTC,CASSQGGYGYTF
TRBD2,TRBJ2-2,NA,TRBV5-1,TGCGCCAGCAGCATACTAGCGGCGGCGAACACCGGGGAGCTGTTTTTT,CASSILAAANTGELFF
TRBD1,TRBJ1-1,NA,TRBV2,TGTGCCAGCACCAAAGGGGGCTCATGGAAGAACACTGAAGCTTTCTTT,CASTKGGSWKNTEAFF
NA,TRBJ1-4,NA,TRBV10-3,TGTGCCATCAGTGACCAGGGAGGGGAAAAACTGTTTTTT,CAISDQGGEKLFF
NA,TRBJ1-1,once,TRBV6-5,TGTGCCAGCAGGCAGGGGAACACTGAAGCTTTCTTT,CASRQGNTEAFF
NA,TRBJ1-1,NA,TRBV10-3,TGTGCCATCAGTGTCGAGGGGGACACTGAAGCTTTCTTT,CAISVEGDTEAFF
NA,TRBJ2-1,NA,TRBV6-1,TGTGCCAGCAGTGATATTCCCAGGCCGCCTTGGTCCGACAATGAGCAGTTCTTC,CASSDIPRPPWSDNEQFF
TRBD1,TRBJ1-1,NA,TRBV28,TGTGCCAGCAGTTTAGCGGGACAGGGGACCACTGAAGCTTTCTTT,CASSLAGQGTTEAFF
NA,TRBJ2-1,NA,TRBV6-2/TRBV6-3,TGTGCCAGCAGTTACTCATTAGAGAATGTCTACAATGAGCAGTTCTTC,CASSYSLENVYNEQFF
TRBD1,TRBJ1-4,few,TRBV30,TGTGCCTGGGATTCGGGACAGAAGTCTTCAGCAACTAATGAAAAACTGTTTTTT,CAWDSGQKSSATNEKLFF
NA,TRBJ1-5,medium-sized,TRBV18,TGTGCCAGCTCACCTGACCCGGGAAATCAGCCCCAGCATTTT,CASSPDPGNQPQHF
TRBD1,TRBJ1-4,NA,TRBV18,TGTGCCAGCAGGACAGGGGTTGGCGAAAAACTGTTTTTT,CASRTGVGEKLFF
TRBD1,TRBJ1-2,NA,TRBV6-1,TGTGCCAGCCGGACAGGCGGTGGCTACACCTTC,CASRTGGGYTF
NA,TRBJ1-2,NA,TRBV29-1,TGCAGCGTTGTCGGGACAACCCTTTACTATGGCTACACCTTC,CSVVGTTLYYGYTF
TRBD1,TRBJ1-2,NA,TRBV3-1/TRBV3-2,TGTGCCAGCAGCCACCTCGGACAGGGCTTAGGAAGCTACACCTTC,CASSHLGQGLGSYTF
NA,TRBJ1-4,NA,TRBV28,TGTGCCAGCAGCCGCGGGAGAGCAACTAATGAAAAACTGTTTTTT,CASSRGRATNEKLFF
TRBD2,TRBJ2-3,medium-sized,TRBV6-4,TGTGCCAGCAGTGACCGGACTAGCGGGGGGGGCACAGATACGCAGTATTTT,CASSDRTSGGGTDTQYF
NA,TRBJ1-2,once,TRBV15,TGTGCCACCAGCGGCCGGGTCTCAAACTATGGCTACACCTTC,CATSGRVSNYGYTF